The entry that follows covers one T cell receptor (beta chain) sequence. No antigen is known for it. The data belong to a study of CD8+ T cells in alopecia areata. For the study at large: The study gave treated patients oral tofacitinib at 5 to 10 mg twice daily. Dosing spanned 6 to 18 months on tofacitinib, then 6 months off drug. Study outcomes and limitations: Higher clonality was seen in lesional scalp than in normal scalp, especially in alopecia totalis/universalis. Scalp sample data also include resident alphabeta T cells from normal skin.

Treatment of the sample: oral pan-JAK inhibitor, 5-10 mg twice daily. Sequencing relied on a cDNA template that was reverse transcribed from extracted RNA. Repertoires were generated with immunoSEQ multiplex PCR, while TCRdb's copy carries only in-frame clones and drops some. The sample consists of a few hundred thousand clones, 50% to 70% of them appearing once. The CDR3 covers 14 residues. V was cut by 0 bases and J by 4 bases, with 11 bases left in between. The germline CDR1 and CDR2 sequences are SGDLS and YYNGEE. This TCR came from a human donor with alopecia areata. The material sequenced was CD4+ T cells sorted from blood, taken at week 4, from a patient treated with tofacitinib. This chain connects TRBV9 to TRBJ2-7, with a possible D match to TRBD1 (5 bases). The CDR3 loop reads CASSVGSRAYEQYF. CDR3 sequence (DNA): TGTGCCAGCAGCGTAGGATCCAGGGCATACGAGCAGTACTTC.